Sequencing of this TCR beta chain was carried out in a study of blood T cell repertoires in COVID-19. Study information: COVID-19 samples, acute and convalescent, were from the United States, Italy and Spain. The analysed material was cDNA or gDNA that came from T cells, B-cell-depleted T cells, or PBMCs.

Study processing details: Amplification of reference gene primers was used by the study to estimate nucleated cell counts. Measured with immunoSEQ multiplex PCR; TCRdb has only the in-frame clones, and not every one. V, J and clone size are taken as reported in that table, and D and trimming were inferred from the DNA itself. This table holds 80,000 to 100,000 clones, 80% to 90% found once. This clone was observed a single time. Germline V CDR1 and CDR2: SGHNT, YENEEA. The CDR3 consists of 16 residues. V was clipped by 5 bases and J by 3 bases; unmatched bases: 7. This TCR came from a human donor in a cohort sampled during active COVID-19. The genes are TRBV11-3 and TRBJ2-7; 13 bases are shared with TRBD2. Sequenced sample: peripheral blood. CDR3 coding DNA: TGTGCCAGCAGCAAAGGACTAGCGGGAGTCAACTACGAGCAGTACTTC. It yields the protein CASSKGLAGVNYEQYF.